The clone carrying this T cell receptor (beta chain) was detected ten times or more. TCRdb analysed the 5' RACE reads with MiXCR anew, one entry per CDR3 protein. The table shows around 52,000 distinct CDR3 sequences, with over 4.5% occurring only once. This CDR3 region has 16 residues. The germline CDR1 and CDR2 sequences are KGHSH and LQKENI. V lost 2 bases and J lost 1, with 14 bases in between. This entry comes from a study of neurological immune-mediated disorders. This clonotype was obtained from a woman between 18 and 30 years old with multiple sclerosis. Sequencing was done on a sample of CD4+ T cells from blood. The J gene is TRBJ1-1, the V gene TRBV18; D is possibly TRBD1 (5 bases). The chain's CDR3 is CASSPGTALGNTEAFF. CDR3 nucleotide sequence: TGTGCCAGCTCACCAGGGACTGCCTTGGGGAACACTGAAGCTTTCTTT.